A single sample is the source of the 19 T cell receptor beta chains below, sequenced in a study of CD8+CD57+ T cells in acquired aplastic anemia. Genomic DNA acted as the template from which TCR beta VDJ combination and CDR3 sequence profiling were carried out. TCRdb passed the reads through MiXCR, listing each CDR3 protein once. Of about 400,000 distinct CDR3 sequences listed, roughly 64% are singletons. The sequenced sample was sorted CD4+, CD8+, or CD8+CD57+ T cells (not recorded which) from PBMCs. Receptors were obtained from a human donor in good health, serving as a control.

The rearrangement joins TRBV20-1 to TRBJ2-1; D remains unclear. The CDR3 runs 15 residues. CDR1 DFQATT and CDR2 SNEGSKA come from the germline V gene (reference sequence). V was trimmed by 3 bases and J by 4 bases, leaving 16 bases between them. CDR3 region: CSARVSTYEYNEQFF. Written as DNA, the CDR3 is TGCAGTGCTAGGGTCAGTACCTACGAGTACAATGAGCAGTTCTTC.

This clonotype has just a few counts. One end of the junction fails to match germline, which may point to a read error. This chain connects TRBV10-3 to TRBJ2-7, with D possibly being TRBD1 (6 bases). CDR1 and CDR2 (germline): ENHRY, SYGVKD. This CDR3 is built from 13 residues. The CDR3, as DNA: TGTGCCATCAGTGGAGGACAGCGCTACGAGCAGTGCTTC. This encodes CAISGGQRYEQCF.

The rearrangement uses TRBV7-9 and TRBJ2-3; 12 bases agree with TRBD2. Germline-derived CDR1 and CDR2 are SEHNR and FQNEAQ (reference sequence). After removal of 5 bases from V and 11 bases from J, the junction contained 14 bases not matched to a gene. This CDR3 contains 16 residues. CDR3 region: CASSLRLAGVTSRQYF. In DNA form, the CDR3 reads TGTGCCAGCAGCCTGAGACTAGCGGGGGTTACGAGCAGGCAGTATTTT.

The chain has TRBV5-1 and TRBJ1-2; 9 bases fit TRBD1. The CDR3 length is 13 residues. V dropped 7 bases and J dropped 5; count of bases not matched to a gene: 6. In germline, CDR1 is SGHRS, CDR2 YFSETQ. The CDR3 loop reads CASGTGTGYGYTF. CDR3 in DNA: TGCGCCAGCGGAACCGGGACAGGGTATGGCTACACCTTC.

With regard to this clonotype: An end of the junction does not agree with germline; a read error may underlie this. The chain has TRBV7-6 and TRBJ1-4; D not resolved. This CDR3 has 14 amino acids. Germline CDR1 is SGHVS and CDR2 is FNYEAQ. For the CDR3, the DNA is TGTGCCAGTAGCTCCGTGCCGAGAGGTGAGCAGCTGTTTTTT. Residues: CASSSVPRGEQLFF.

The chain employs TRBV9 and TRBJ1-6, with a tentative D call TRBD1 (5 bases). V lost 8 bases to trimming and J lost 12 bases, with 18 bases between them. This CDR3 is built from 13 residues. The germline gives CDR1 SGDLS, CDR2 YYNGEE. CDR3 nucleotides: TGTGCCAGACAAGCCGGGAGGGGACGACCCCTCCACTTT. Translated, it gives CARQAGRGRPLHF.

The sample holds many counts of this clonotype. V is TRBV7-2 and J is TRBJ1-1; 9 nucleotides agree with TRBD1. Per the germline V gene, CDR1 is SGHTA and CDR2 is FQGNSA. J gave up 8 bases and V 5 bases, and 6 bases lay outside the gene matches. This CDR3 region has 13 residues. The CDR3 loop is CASSPQGAMEAFF. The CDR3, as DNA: TGTGCCAGCAGCCCACAGGGGGCGATGGAAGCTTTCTTT.

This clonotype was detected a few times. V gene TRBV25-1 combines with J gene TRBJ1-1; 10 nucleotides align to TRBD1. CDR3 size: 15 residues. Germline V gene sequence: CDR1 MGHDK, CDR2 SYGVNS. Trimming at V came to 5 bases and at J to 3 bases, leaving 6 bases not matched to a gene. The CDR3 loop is CASSPPGQGDTEAFF. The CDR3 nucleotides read TGTGCCAGCAGTCCGCCCGGACAGGGGGACACTGAAGCTTTCTTT.

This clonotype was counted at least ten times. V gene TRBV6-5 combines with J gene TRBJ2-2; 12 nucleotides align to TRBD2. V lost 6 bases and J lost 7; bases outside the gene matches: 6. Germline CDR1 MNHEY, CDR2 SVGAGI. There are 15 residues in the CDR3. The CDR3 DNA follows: TGTGCCAGCAGCACTAGCGGGGGGTCTATCGGGGAGCTGTTTTTT. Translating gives CASSTSGGSIGELFF.

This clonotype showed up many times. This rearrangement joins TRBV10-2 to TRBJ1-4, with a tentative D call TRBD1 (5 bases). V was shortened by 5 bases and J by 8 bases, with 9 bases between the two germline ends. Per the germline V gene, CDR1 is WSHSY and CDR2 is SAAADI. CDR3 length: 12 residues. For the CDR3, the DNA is TGCGCCAGCAGTATCTGGGGCGAAAAACTGTTTTTT. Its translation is CASSIWGEKLFF.

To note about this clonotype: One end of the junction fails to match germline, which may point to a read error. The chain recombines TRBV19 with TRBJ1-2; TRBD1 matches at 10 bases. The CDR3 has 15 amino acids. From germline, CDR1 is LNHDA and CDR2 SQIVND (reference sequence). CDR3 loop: CASSIRDRGYYGYTF. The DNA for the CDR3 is TGCGCCAGTAGTATACGGGACAGGGGCTACTATGGCTACACCTTC.

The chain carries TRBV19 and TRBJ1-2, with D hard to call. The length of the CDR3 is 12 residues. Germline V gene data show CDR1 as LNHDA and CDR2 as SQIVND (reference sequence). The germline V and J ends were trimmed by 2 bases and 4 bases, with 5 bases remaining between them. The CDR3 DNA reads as TGTGCCAGTAGTATAAGAAGCTATGGCTACACCTTC. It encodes CASSIRSYGYTF.

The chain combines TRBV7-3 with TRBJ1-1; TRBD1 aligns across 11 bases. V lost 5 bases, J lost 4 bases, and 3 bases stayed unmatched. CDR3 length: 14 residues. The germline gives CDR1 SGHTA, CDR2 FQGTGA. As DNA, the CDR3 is TGTGCCAGCAGCCGAGGGACAGGGGGCACTGAAGCTTTCTTT. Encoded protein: CASSRGTGGTEAFF.

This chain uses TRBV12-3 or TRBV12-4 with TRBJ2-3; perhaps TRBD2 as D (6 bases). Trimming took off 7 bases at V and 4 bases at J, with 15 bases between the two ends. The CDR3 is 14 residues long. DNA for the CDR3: TGTGCCAGCACCCAGAGGTGGGGGGCAGATACGCAGTATTTT. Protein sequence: CASTQRWGADTQYF.

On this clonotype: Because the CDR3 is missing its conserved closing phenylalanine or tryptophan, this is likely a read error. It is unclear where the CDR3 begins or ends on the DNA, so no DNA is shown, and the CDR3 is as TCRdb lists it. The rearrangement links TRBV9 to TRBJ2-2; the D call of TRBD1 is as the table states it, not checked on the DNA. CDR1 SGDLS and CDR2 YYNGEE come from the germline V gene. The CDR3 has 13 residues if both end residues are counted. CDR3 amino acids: CASSLAGARKTLV.

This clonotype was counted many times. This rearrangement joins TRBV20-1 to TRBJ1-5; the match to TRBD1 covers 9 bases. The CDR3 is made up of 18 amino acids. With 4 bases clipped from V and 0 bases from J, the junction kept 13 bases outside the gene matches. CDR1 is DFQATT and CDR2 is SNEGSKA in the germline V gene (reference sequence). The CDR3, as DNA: TGCAGTGCTACAGCTGCTCAGGGACAGGGATCTAGCAATCAGCCCCAGCATTTT. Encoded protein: CSATAAQGQGSSNQPQHF.

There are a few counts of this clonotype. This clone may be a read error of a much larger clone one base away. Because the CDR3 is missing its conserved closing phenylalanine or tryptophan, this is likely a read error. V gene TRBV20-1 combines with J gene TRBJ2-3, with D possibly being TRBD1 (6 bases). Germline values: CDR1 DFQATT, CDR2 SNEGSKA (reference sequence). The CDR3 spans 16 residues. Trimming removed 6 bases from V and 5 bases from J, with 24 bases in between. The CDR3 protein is CSAQTGTAEGGDTQYL. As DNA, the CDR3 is TGCAGTGCACAGACCGGGACGGCCGAAGGGGGAGATACGCAGTATCTT.

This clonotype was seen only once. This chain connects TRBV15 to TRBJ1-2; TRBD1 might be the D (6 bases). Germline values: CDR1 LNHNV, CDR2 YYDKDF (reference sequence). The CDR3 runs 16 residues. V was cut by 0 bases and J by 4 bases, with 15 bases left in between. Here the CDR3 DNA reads TGTGCCACCAGCAGAGACCGGGCGACAGGTTCCTATGGCTACACCTTC. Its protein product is CATSRDRATGSYGYTF.

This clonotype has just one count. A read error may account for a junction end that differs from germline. In DNA, the CDR3 is TGTGCCAGCAGCTTAGCGGGGGCGACAGCGACGACTGATTTT. It specifies CASSLAGATATTDF. The genes are TRBV7-3 and TRBJ2-3; D is perhaps TRBD2 (7 bases). The CDR3 has 14 residues. Germline V gene data show CDR1 as SGHTA and CDR2 as FQGTGA.